This record looks at one T cell receptor beta chain sequence and its context. Its binding antigen is unknown. Nothing much larger sits one base from this clone, and base qualities are not available. No treatment had been received by any patient before thyroid surgery. Patient clinical samples collected from the early 2010s to the late 2010s were retrospectively analysed using T-cell receptor beta sequencing. The sample belongs to a study of metastatic and nonmetastatic thyroid tumors (TCRdb year 2020). In the study overall: For patients with malignant and with benign thyroid disease, the researchers compared repertoires between peripheral blood samples and tumor or nodule tissue samples.

The protocol used for the library was PCR. The reads were generated on an Illumina HiSeq 4000. High-throughput sequencing was used to profile the TCR beta-chain CDR3 region of each patient. On the authors' methods: The researchers built a classifier to tell apart papillary thyroid cancer patients with distant metastasis, based on CDR3 differences among clinicopathological groups. The Shannon index was used to measure repertoire diversity, and the Morisita-Horn index was used to measure how similar tumor and blood repertoires were. TCRdb passed the public sequencing reads through fastp at Q25 and MiXCR, retaining productive beta sequences. What appears here as the V and J calls and clone size reflects TCRdb's work, not the paper's. Within this sample are about 42,000 clones, with about 12% of them counted one time only. The ten largest clones add up to roughly 9% of the sample. The CDR3 spans 15 residues, from the cysteine through the phenylalanine. The kept DNA is CDR3 alone, 45 bases in frame from the first base. Looking up the germline V gene yields CDR1 SGHRS and CDR2 YFSETQ. V is pruned by 4 bases and J by 2 bases, leaving 9 bases of the junction without a gene match.

Results the study describes overall, beyond this receptor: TCR beta diversity was reported as significantly higher in malignant tumors than in benign nodules, in both blood and tumor samples.

The sequence derives from a male donor with papillary thyroid cancer or a benign thyroid nodule (not recorded which). Some clones in this sample may be carry-over from other donors' samples. The V and J segments used are TRBV5-1 and TRBJ2-7, with 7 bases aligning to TRBD1. The sequencing input was blood. The DNA reads as follows: TGCGCCAGCAGCCCGGGACAGCCGTCCCCCTACGAGCAGTACTTC. This gives the protein CASSPGQPSPYEQYF.